This T cell receptor (beta chain) was found in a study of cytomegalovirus exposure and HLA in healthy donors. Study-wide background: The 90 to 150 validation repertoires, a later analysis reported, used the same platform as the 550 to 800 first-cohort repertoires.

The donors were part of the roughly 120-subject validation cohort, which stood apart from the 666-subject first cohort. The assay was immunoSEQ multiplex PCR, and TCRdb's table has in-frame clones only and misses some. The top ten clones hold about 1.2% of a sample with some 130,000 clones, roughly 89% of them seen once. In the case of this clone: Its antigen is unidentified.

Study conclusions and caveats: Some 150 TCR beta chains were listed as cytomegalovirus-associated.

The origin of this receptor is a woman aged 18-35 years in good health and CMV-seronegative. The sample was PBMCs.

As DNA, the CDR3 is TGTGCCAGCAGCCGCTTGGGCAGTTCGAGCTCCTACGAGCAGTACTTC. It translates to CASSRLGSSSSYEQYF. The chain employs TRBV5-6 and TRBJ2-7; D is undetermined. With 4 bases removed from V and 0 bases from J, the gap between germline ends came to 17 bases. The germline CDR1 and CDR2 sequences are SGHDT and YYEEEE. The CDR3 loop spans 16 amino acids.